The present T cell receptor beta chain was sequenced within a study of breast tumors, draining lymph nodes, adjacent tissues. The CDR3 is 14 amino acids. Trimming removed 4 bases at V and 0 bases at J, with 9 bases between. Germline-derived CDR1 and CDR2 are LNHNV and YYDKDF (reference sequence). Using its own MiXCR run on the multiplex PCR reads, TCRdb lists one record per CDR3 protein. The sample includes about 110,000 distinct CDR3 sequences, around 30% of them seen just once. The lymph nodes were axillary draining lymph nodes from breast cancer patients. The V call is TRBV15, the J call TRBJ1-2; D perhaps matches TRBD1 (5 bases). The clonotype was recovered from a female donor with breast cancer. Some clones in this sample may be carry-over from other donors' samples. The sequenced material came from axillary lymph node tissue. The CDR3, as DNA: TGTGCCACCAGCACAGGGAGCGCTAACTATGGCTACACCTTC. Protein: CATSTGSANYGYTF.